This T cell receptor (beta chain) was profiled in a study of T cell changes during pregnancy in multiple sclerosis. This table comes from immunoSEQ multiplex PCR, and its TCRdb copy is limited to in-frame clones, with some not included. The repertoire includes about 68,000 clones, around nine tenths of them detected once, and around 1.6% sits in the top ten. The sample in question was peripheral blood, obtained in the third trimester of pregnancy. This clonotype was obtained from a female donor with multiple sclerosis, enrolled in a pregnancy study.

CDR3 amino acids: CASSVGGVNTGELFF. DNA for the CDR3: TGTGCCAGCAGCGTAGGGGGGGTGAACACCGGGGAGCTGTTTTTT. The V and J genes are TRBV9 and TRBJ2-2; tentatively, D is TRBD2 (6 bases). The CDR3 length is 15 residues. Trimming took 0 bases from V and 1 from J, leaving 7 bases between them. CDR1 is SGDLS, CDR2 YYNGEE, per germline.